Each of the 9 T cell receptor beta chains below was sequenced from the same sample in a study of T cell responses to AZD1222 COVID-19 vaccine. The repertoire was sequenced with immunoSEQ multiplex PCR; TCRdb's copy has only in-frame clones and lacks some. The sample holds roughly 77,000 clones, more than 85% seen once. This specimen was peripheral blood, taken 28 days after the second AZD1222 dose. These receptors all stem from an adult who received the AZD1222 COVID-19 vaccine.

This clone showed up just once. The V gene is TRBV9, the J gene TRBJ2-1; D not resolved. Germline V gene sequence: CDR1 SGDLS, CDR2 YYNGEE. This CDR3 spans 16 amino acids. V lost 1 base and J 8 bases, leaving 19 bases between the germline ends. As DNA, the CDR3 is TGTGCCAGCAGCGTATCTCTGTTGGTAGATCGGTATGAGCAGTTCTTC. Protein sequence: CASSVSLLVDRYEQFF. The full variable domain, with the rest looked up from reference TRBV9 and TRBJ2-1, is DSGVTQTPKHLITATGQRVTLRCSPRSGDLSVYWYQQSLDQGLQFLIQYYNGEERAKGNILERFSAQQFPDLHSELNLSSLELGDSALYFCASSVSLLVDRYEQFFGPGTRLTVL.

V gene TRBV7-2 combines with J gene TRBJ1-5, with 10 nucleotides matching TRBD1. The CDR3 covers 15 residues. Germline trimming cut 6 bases from V and 6 bases from J; bases unmatched to any gene: 8. Germline lookup yields CDR1 SGHTA and CDR2 FQGNSA. CDR3 bases: TGTGCCAGCAGTCCGGGACAGGGGAAGGGTCAGCCCCAGCATTTT. Protein product: CASSPGQGKGQPQHF.

This clone was detected only a few times. The rearrangement uses TRBV14 and TRBJ2-3; tentative D call: TRBD1 (6 bases). CDR1 and CDR2 (germline): SGHDN, FVKESK. This CDR3 region has 15 residues. The germline V and J ends were trimmed by 1 base and 0 bases, with 8 bases remaining between them. This CDR3 is CASSQVRGSTDTQYF. CDR3 nucleotides: TGTGCCAGCAGCCAAGTCAGGGGAAGCACAGATACGCAGTATTTT.

This chain connects TRBV28 to TRBJ2-7; D gene uncertain. Germline CDR1 is MDHEN and CDR2 is SYDVKM. The CDR3 sequence is 13 residues long. The ends were cut back, 6 bases at V and 9 bases at J, with 18 bases in the middle. The CDR3 loop is CASSPTKTGAQYF. DNA of the CDR3: TGTGCCAGCAGCCCGACCAAAACCGGCGCGCAGTACTTC.

The chain couples TRBV5-6 to TRBJ2-7; D is undetermined. This CDR3 has 14 residues. V was cut by 2 bases and J by 6 bases, with 15 bases left in between. CDR1 is SGHDT and CDR2 is YYEEEE in the germline V gene. CDR3: CASSFSWVSGEQYF. The CDR3 coding sequence is TGTGCCAGCAGCTTTAGTTGGGTGTCGGGCGAGCAGTACTTC.

The rearrangement links TRBV19 to TRBJ2-4, with a possible D match to TRBD1 (6 bases). The CDR3 has 14 amino acids. V dropped 3 bases and J dropped 6 bases, with 12 bases sitting between them. Germline V gene sequence: CDR1 LNHDA, CDR2 SQIVND (reference sequence). CDR3 sequence: CASSIGTGRNIQYF. In nucleotides, the CDR3 is TGTGCCAGTAGTATTGGAACAGGGAGAAACATTCAGTACTTC.

This chain joins TRBV4-2 and TRBJ2-1; D call uncertain. Germline loops: CDR1 LGHNA, CDR2 YNFKEQ. The ends were cut back, 1 base at V and 0 bases at J, with 16 bases in the middle. The CDR3 length is 18 residues. The CDR3 here is CASSQVDQRTSSYNEQFF. As DNA, the CDR3 is TGTGCCAGCAGCCAAGTTGACCAGCGCACGAGCTCCTACAATGAGCAGTTCTTC.

This chain's CDR3 is CASSFQNQPQHF. The CDR3 DNA sequence: TGTGCCAGCAGCTTTCAAAATCAGCCCCAGCATTTT. This chain joins TRBV5-5 and TRBJ1-5; unclear D gene. V was pared by 2 bases and J by 4 bases, with 4 bases between. This CDR3 comprises 12 residues. The germline CDR1 and CDR2 sequences are SGHKS and YYEKEE (reference sequence).

V and J are TRBV6-5 and TRBJ2-2; D tentatively fits TRBD1 or TRBD2 (5 bases each). This CDR3 region has 14 residues. The ends were cut back, 6 bases at V and 4 bases at J, with 12 bases in the middle. Germline CDR1 is MNHEY and CDR2 is SVGAGI. The CDR3 bases are TGTGCCAGCAGGGACGGGGCGGTCACCGGGGAGCTGTTTTTT. It specifies CASRDGAVTGELFF.